Following are 3 T cell receptor beta chains from one sample sequenced in a study of blood T cell repertoires in COVID-19. Sequencing was performed with immunoSEQ multiplex PCR; in TCRdb, only in-frame clones are kept and a portion is missing. Altogether roughly 220,000 clones are present, approximately 80% being singletons, with the ten largest covering about 20%. The sequenced material came from peripheral blood. These receptors came from a young man with active or convalescent COVID-19.

The chain links TRBV19 to TRBJ2-2; 11 bases are a match to TRBD2. V lost 7 bases and J lost 6; bases outside the gene matches: 4. CDR3 length: 14 amino acids. Germline CDR1 and CDR2: LNHDA and SQIVND (reference sequence). CDR3 sequence: CASTGTSGPGELFF. CDR3 bases: TGTGCCAGTACGGGGACTAGCGGACCCGGGGAGCTGTTTTTT.

CDR3 coding DNA: TGCAGCGGTCAAGAACTTGAGCAGTTCTTC. Protein sequence: CSGQELEQFF. The chain combines TRBV29-1 with TRBJ2-1; D is ambiguous. The CDR3 contains 10 residues. V was pared by 7 bases and J by 9 bases, with 10 bases between. Germline CDR1 is SQVTM and CDR2 is ANQGSEA.

The rearrangement joins TRBV5-3 to TRBJ1-5; D perhaps matches TRBD1 (5 bases). TRBV5-3 is an ORF, with its function uncertain. CDR3 size: 16 residues. V lost 5 bases and J lost 0, with 15 bases in between. CDR3 protein: CARRTAAGYSNQPQHF. The CDR3 DNA reads TGTGCCAGAAGAACCGCGGCAGGGTATAGCAATCAGCCCCAGCATTTT.